The clone carrying this T cell receptor (beta chain) has only a few counts. Its antigen remains unknown. This record belongs to a study of T-cell memory formation after mild COVID-19. Study outcomes and limitations: Pre-infection memory showed some responding clones, and this suggested that cross-reactive memory joined.

In TCRdb, the 5' RACE reads were re-called with MiXCR into one record per CDR3 protein. Of 250,000 to 350,000 distinct CDR3 sequences in the sample, approximately 19% are singletons; the top ten hold 20% to 25%. The V gene lost 0 bases and the J gene lost 4 bases, with 13 bases spanning the gap. Germline CDR1 is SGHTA and CDR2 is FQGNSA. The CDR3 has 15 residues. The chain joins TRBV7-2 to TRBJ2-7; no clear D gene. The receptor was derived from a man aged 18 to 29 who had mild COVID-19 (a few samples of this study predate the infection). Cell type and time point are not known. The sequenced sample consisted of PBMCs or a T cell subset sorted from them (not recorded which). CDR3 residues: CASSLAVGMGYEQYF. Written as DNA, the CDR3 is TGTGCCAGCAGCTTAGCGGTAGGGATGGGGTACGAGCAGTACTTC.